The source of this T cell receptor (beta chain) is a study of T cell responses to AZD1222 COVID-19 vaccine. Only in-frame clones appear in the TCRdb table, and some are missing; sequencing was by immunoSEQ multiplex PCR. The data show about 50,000 clones, approximately 80% seen once. Study conclusions and caveats: The donors showed a predominance of white British ancestry and of females, with possible underestimation of clonal diversity.

This clone has only a few counts. The antigen remains undetermined. CDR1 is GTSNPN and CDR2 is SVGIG in the germline V gene (reference sequence). V dropped 0 bases and J dropped 2 bases, with 14 bases sitting between them. The CDR3 covers 15 residues. This receptor was obtained from an adult in good health. V gene TRBV30 combines with J gene TRBJ2-7; D may correspond to TRBD1 or TRBD2 (5 bases each). The sequenced sample was peripheral blood, obtained on day 0 of AZD1222 vaccination. In DNA form, the CDR3 reads TGTGCCTGGAGTGTAACCGAGGGGTCCCCCTACGAGCAGTACTTC. Residues: CAWSVTEGSPYEQYF. Full variable domain (rest looked up from reference TRBV30 and TRBJ2-7): SQTIHQWPATLVQPVGSPLSLECTVEGTSNPNLYWYRQAAGRGLQLLFYSVGIGQISSEVPQNLSASRPQDRQFILSSKKLLLSDSGFYLCAWSVTEGSPYEQYFGPGTRLTVT.